Detailed here is one T cell receptor (beta chain). This CDR3 contains 13 residues. The germline CDR1 and CDR2 sequences are SGHVS and FNYEAQ. Trimming removed 6 bases from V and 9 bases from J; junction bases left unmatched: 7. Measured with immunoSEQ multiplex PCR; TCRdb has only the in-frame clones, and not every one. The sample includes some 60,000 clones, roughly 92% of them seen just once. The sample originates from a study of T cell changes during pregnancy in multiple sclerosis. The chain joins TRBV7-6 to TRBJ1-2, with 10 bases aligning to TRBD1. Sequencing used peripheral blood, obtained in the first trimester of pregnancy. The clonotype originates from a female donor with multiple sclerosis, enrolled in a pregnancy study. DNA for the CDR3: TGTGCCAGCAGTTCCGGACAGGGGGGACGCTACACCTTC. Translated, it gives CASSSGQGGRYTF.